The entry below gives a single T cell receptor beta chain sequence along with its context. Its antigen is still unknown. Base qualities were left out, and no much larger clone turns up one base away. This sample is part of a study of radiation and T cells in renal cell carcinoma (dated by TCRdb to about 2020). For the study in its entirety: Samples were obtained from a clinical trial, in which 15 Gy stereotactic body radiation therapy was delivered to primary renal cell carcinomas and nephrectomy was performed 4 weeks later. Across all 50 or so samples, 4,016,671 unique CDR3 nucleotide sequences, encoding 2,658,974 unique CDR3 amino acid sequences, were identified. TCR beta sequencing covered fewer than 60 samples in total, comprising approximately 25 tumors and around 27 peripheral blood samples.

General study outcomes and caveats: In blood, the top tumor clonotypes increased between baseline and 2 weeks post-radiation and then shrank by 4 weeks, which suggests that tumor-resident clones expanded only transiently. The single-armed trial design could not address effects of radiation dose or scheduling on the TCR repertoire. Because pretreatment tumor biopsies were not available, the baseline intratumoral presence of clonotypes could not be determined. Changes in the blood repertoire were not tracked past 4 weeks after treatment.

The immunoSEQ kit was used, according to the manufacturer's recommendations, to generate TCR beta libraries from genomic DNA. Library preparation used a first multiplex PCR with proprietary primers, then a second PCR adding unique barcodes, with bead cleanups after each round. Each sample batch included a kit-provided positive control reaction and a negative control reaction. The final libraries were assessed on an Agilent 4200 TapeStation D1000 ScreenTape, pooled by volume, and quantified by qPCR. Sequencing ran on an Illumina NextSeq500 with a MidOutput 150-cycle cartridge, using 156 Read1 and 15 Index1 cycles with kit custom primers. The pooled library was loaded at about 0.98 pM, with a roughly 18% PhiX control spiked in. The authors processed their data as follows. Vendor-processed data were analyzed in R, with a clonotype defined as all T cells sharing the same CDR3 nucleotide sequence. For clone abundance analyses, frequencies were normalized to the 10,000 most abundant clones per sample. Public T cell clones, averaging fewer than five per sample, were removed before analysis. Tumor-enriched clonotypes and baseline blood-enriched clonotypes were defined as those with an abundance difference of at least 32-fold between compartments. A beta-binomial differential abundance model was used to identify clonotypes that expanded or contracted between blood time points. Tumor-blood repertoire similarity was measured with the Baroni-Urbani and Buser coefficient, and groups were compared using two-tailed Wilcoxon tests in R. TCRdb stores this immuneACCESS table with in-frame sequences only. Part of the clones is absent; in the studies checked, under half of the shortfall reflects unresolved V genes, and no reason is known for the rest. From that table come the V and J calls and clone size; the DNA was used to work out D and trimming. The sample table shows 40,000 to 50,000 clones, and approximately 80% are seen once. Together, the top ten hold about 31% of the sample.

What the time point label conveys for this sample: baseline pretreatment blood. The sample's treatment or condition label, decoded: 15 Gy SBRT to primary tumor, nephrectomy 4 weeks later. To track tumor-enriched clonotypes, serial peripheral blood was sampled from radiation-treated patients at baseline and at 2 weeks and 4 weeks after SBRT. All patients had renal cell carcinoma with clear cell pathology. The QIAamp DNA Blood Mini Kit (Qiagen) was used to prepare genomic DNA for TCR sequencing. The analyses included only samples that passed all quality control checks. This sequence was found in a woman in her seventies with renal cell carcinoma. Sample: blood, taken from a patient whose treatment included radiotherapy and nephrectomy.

At the DNA level, the sequence is TGCGCCAGCAGCCCCGGACTAGCGGGGGGCCCAAGGGAGACCCAGTACTTC. It codes for CASSPGLAGGPRETQYF. This sequence uses TRBV5-1 and TRBJ2-5; 14 bases in between match TRBD2. The CDR3 contains 17 residues, cysteine and phenylalanine counted. Of all the DNA, just the CDR3 is kept, 51 bases in frame from base 1. From the germline V gene, CDR1 is SGHRS and CDR2 is YFSETQ. V is cut back by 4 bases and J by 5 bases, with 10 bases in the junction unmatched.